What follows are 12 T cell receptor beta chains derived from one specimen sequenced in a study of vaccination and CD4 T cells after COVID-19. TCRdb used MiXCR to reprocess the PCR reads, holding one entry per CDR3 protein. The repertoire holds roughly 25,000 distinct CDR3 sequences, around 50% seen once, with roughly 1% in the top ten. The sample in question was CD4+ T cells from blood, obtained before SARS-CoV-2 vaccination. Receptors were obtained from a human donor who had recovered from COVID-19.

The chain joins TRBV5-4 to TRBJ2-5; 8 nucleotides line up with TRBD2. The CDR3 has 15 amino acids. Germline-derived CDR1 and CDR2 are SGHNT and YYREEE (reference sequence). Trimming removed 2 bases from V and 5 bases from J; junction bases left unmatched: 8. CDR3 residues: CASSLGLAGGETQYF. DNA of the CDR3: TGTGCCAGCAGCTTAGGACTAGCTGGGGGGGAGACCCAGTACTTC.

CDR3 sequence (DNA): TGTGCCAGCAGCCAATCTGTCGGGCCAGTTGGCTACACCTTC. This encodes CASSQSVGPVGYTF. The chain couples TRBV11-2 to TRBJ1-2; no definite D call. There are 14 residues in the CDR3. From germline, CDR1 is SGHAT and CDR2 FQNNGV. V was pared by 5 bases and J by 7 bases, with 17 bases between.

The chain uses TRBV15 and TRBJ2-7; TRBD1 matches 9 bases. This CDR3 has 15 residues. Looked up from germline, CDR1 is LNHNV and CDR2 is YYDKDF (reference sequence). V lost 0 bases and J lost 5; bases outside the gene matches: 5. The CDR3 region has the DNA TGTGCCACCAGCAGAGACCGGACAGGGGCAGACGAGCAGTACTTC. It specifies CATSRDRTGADEQYF.

CDR3 loop: CASSSRANYGYTF. The CDR3 DNA follows: TGTGCCAGCAGCTCCAGGGCCAACTATGGCTACACCTTC. The chain uses TRBV5-4 and TRBJ1-2; TRBD1 is a possible D gene (5 bases). Deletions cut 3 bases from V and 2 bases from J, with 8 bases between. The CDR3 runs 13 residues. Germline lookup yields CDR1 SGHNT and CDR2 YYREEE (reference sequence). The full variable domain, with the rest looked up from reference TRBV5-4 and TRBJ1-2, is ETGVTQSPTHLIKTRGQQVTLRCSSQSGHNTVSWYQQALGQGPQFIFQYYREEENGRGNFPPRFSGLQFPNYSSELNVNALELDDSALYLCASSSRANYGYTFGSGTRLTVV.

The chain combines TRBV28 with TRBJ2-7; 12 bases agree with TRBD1. The germline gives CDR1 MDHEN, CDR2 SYDVKM. Trimming removed 4 bases from V and 2 bases from J; junction bases left unmatched: 9. The CDR3 has 17 amino acids. CDR3 loop: CASSSHSGTGGAYEQYF. CDR3 nucleotide sequence: TGTGCCAGCAGTTCCCATTCCGGGACAGGGGGCGCCTACGAGCAGTACTTC.

V and J are TRBV11-2 and TRBJ2-7, with 9 bases identical to TRBD2. Looked up from germline, CDR1 is SGHAT and CDR2 is FQNNGV. V shed 5 bases, J shed 3 bases, and the junction held 11 bases outside the gene matches. The CDR3 contains 16 residues. The CDR3 region has the DNA TGTGCCAGCAGCCCACAGGGGTCTAGCGGGGTCTACGAGCAGTACTTC. Translation gives CASSPQGSSGVYEQYF.

This clonotype was seen a handful of times. The chain employs TRBV6-1 and TRBJ1-5, with D hard to call. This CDR3 region has 11 residues. Germline V gives CDR1 MNHNS, CDR2 SASEGT. Trimming took 3 bases from V and 7 from J, leaving 4 bases between them. CDR3 coding DNA: TGTGCCAGCAGTGAGGACCAGCCCCAGCATTTT. This codes for CASSEDQPQHF.

The gene calls are TRBV7-2 and TRBJ1-2, with TRBD1 matching 9 bases. The CDR3 has 14 amino acids. CDR1 is SGHTA and CDR2 is FQGNSA in the germline V gene. The V and J ends lost 4 bases and 3 bases, in that order; junction bases with no gene match: 3. This CDR3 reads CASSSGQGDYGYTF. As DNA, the CDR3 is TGTGCCAGCAGCTCGGGACAGGGTGACTATGGCTACACCTTC.

V and J are TRBV29-1 and TRBJ2-3; weak D call: TRBD2 (5 bases). Trimming removed 4 bases at V and 1 base at J, with 9 bases between. This CDR3 is 13 amino acids long. In germline, CDR1 is SQVTM, CDR2 ANQGSEA. CDR3 sequence: CSVGARGTDTQYF. The CDR3 DNA follows: TGCAGCGTTGGGGCGCGGGGCACAGATACGCAGTATTTT.

This clonotype was counted a few times. This chain connects TRBV20-1 to TRBJ2-7; 16 bases agree with TRBD2. CDR3 size: 17 residues. V lost 6 bases, J lost 4 bases, and 12 bases stayed unmatched. Germline V lookup: CDR1 DFQATT, CDR2 SNEGSKA (reference sequence). CDR3 DNA sequence: TGCAGTGCAAATACCGGGACTAGCGGGAGGGCCCCGTACGAGCAGTACTTC. This encodes CSANTGTSGRAPYEQYF.

A few counts support this clonotype. The V gene is TRBV4-3, the J gene TRBJ1-1, with a weak D call TRBD1 (5 bases). Trimming took off 0 bases at V and 0 bases at J, with 8 bases between the two ends. Germline-derived CDR1 and CDR2 are LGHNA and YSLEER. This CDR3 is built from 15 residues. As DNA, the CDR3 is TGCGCCAGCAGCCAAGACGGGGGGATGAACACTGAAGCTTTCTTT. Protein: CASSQDGGMNTEAFF.

V usage is TRBV15 and J usage is TRBJ2-5, with TRBD1 identical over 8 bases. CDR3 length: 14 residues. Per the germline V gene, CDR1 is LNHNV and CDR2 is YYDKDF (reference sequence). V dropped 9 bases and J dropped 3; count of bases not matched to a gene: 9. CDR3 amino acids: CATNVGQGEETQYF. CDR3 bases: TGTGCCACAAACGTCGGACAGGGTGAAGAGACCCAGTACTTC.